Listed here are 18 T cell receptor beta chains from one sample, sequenced in a study of blood T cell repertoires in COVID-19. Profiled with immunoSEQ multiplex PCR; TCRdb holds only in-frame clones, not every one. The sample shows a few hundred thousand clones, roughly four fifths of them seen only once. Specimen: peripheral blood. The receptors stem from a woman aged 18-29 years with acute or convalescent COVID-19.

This clone has just one count. The CDR3 sequence is CAWGRETSSYNEQFF. For the CDR3, the DNA is TGTGCCTGGGGGCGGGAGACGAGCTCCTACAATGAGCAGTTCTTC. The V gene is TRBV30, the J gene TRBJ2-1, with TRBD2 matching over 7 bases. The germline gives CDR1 GTSNPN, CDR2 SVGIG (reference sequence). This CDR3 contains 15 residues. The trim removed 5 bases at V and 0 bases at J, leaving 7 bases unmatched.

The rearrangement joins TRBV7-3 to TRBJ2-1; 9 bases are a match to TRBD2. Looked up from germline, CDR1 is SGHTA and CDR2 is FQGTGA. V lost 0 bases to trimming and J lost 4 bases; unmatched junction nucleotides: 1. The CDR3 spans 15 residues. This chain's CDR3 is CASSLTAGGYNEQFF. CDR3 in DNA: TGTGCCAGCAGCTTAACAGCGGGAGGTTACAATGAGCAGTTCTTC.

The J gene is TRBJ1-6, the V gene TRBV6-6; no firm D call. This CDR3 is built from 17 residues. The germline gives CDR1 MNHNY, CDR2 SVGAGI (reference sequence). V shed 5 bases and J shed 6 bases, with 20 bases lying between them. The CDR3 nucleotides are TGTGCCAGCAGTCTTGGGCCGCAAGGAGGTTTTAATTCACCCCTCCACTTT. Protein product: CASSLGPQGGFNSPLHF.

The chain employs TRBV28 and TRBJ1-3; D not resolved. With 7 bases removed from V and 0 bases from J, the gap between germline ends came to 10 bases. The CDR3 covers 14 residues. Looked up from germline, CDR1 is MDHEN and CDR2 is SYDVKM. CDR3 in DNA: TGTGCCAGCACCAAAGCTGTCTCTGGAAACACCATATATTTT. Protein: CASTKAVSGNTIYF.

The chain is built from TRBV7-9 and TRBJ2-6, with 7 bases identical to TRBD1. Germline assignment: CDR1 SEHNR and CDR2 FQNEAQ (reference sequence). The CDR3 runs to 18 residues. Trimming cost V 0 bases and J 0 bases; bases outside gene matches: 5. In DNA form, the CDR3 reads TGTGCCAGCAGCTTAGCTGTTGGGACAGACTCTGGGGCCAACGTCCTGACTTTC. Translating gives CASSLAVGTDSGANVLTF.

The chain has TRBV28 and TRBJ1-2, with TRBD1 as a possible D gene (5 bases). Between the trimmed V and J ends, which lost 4 bases and 2 bases, there was a span of 17 bases. This CDR3 is built from 16 residues. Per the germline V gene, CDR1 is MDHEN and CDR2 is SYDVKM. DNA for the CDR3: TGTGCCAGCAGTTCACCCCCTAGACAGCCAAACTATGGCTACACCTTC. This codes for CASSSPPRQPNYGYTF.

The chain is built from TRBV6-2 or TRBV6-3 and TRBJ1-1; 8 bases are shared with TRBD1. This CDR3 has 15 amino acids. Looked up from germline, CDR1 is MNHEY and CDR2 is SVGEGT. J was trimmed by 7 bases and V by 5 bases; bases with no gene match: 12. CDR3 nucleotides: TGTGCCAGCAGTCGAACAAGCAGGGGGCCTATTGAAGCTTTCTTT. This codes for CASSRTSRGPIEAFF.

In this sample, this clone turned up once. CDR3 DNA sequence: TGTGCCAGCAGACCACAGGGAGGGTTTTGGGGCTACACCTTC. Translated: CASRPQGGFWGYTF. The rearrangement links TRBV25-1 to TRBJ1-2, with a weak D call TRBD1 (6 bases). CDR1 and CDR2 from the germline V gene are MGHDK and SYGVNS. Trimming shortened V by 6 bases and J by 8 bases, and 19 bases separated the two germline ends. CDR3 size: 14 residues.

The chain uses TRBV6-2 or TRBV6-3 and TRBJ2-6, with 9 bases that match TRBD1. Trimming removed 6 bases from V and 4 bases from J; junction bases left unmatched: 16. The CDR3 sequence is 19 residues long. Per germline, CDR1 MNHEY and CDR2 SVGEGT. CDR3 nucleotide sequence: TGTGCCAGCAGCCCCCACCAACAGGGGGCTGACACCGGGGCCAACGTCCTGACTTTC. This encodes CASSPHQQGADTGANVLTF.

The CDR3 protein is CASSEWGLAGGYNEQFF. In nucleotides, the CDR3 is TGCGCCAGCAGTGAGTGGGGACTAGCGGGAGGTTACAATGAGCAGTTCTTC. The chain recombines TRBV10-1 with TRBJ2-1, with TRBD2 identical over 15 bases. The V gene's germline CDR1 is WNHNN and CDR2 SYGVQD (reference sequence). With 1 base clipped from V and 4 bases from J, the junction kept 2 bases outside the gene matches. The CDR3 runs to 17 residues.

This chain uses TRBV28 with TRBJ2-7, with 10 positions matching TRBD2. V lost 5 bases to trimming and J lost 2 bases; unmatched junction nucleotides: 9. Germline values: CDR1 MDHEN, CDR2 SYDVKM. This CDR3 is built from 16 residues. CDR3: CASSVPTSGPTYEQYF. Here the CDR3 DNA reads TGTGCCAGCAGTGTCCCGACTAGCGGGCCCACCTACGAGCAGTACTTC.

This chain connects TRBV6-2 or TRBV6-3 to TRBJ2-7; D unclear. The CDR3 has 12 residues. Germline CDR1 MNHEY, CDR2 SVGEGT. V gave up 5 bases and J gave up 2 bases, with 7 bases separating them. CDR3 sequence: CASSRGTYEQYF. CDR3 bases: TGTGCCAGCAGTCGCGGAACCTACGAGCAGTACTTC.

This chain connects TRBV29-1 to TRBJ2-1; D unresolved. The CDR3 has 16 amino acids. Germline assignment: CDR1 SQVTM and CDR2 ANQGSEA. The ends were cut back, 3 bases at V and 0 bases at J, with 15 bases in the middle. This chain's CDR3 is CSVEVNGRSSYNEQFF. The CDR3 nucleotides read TGCAGCGTTGAGGTTAATGGCCGTTCCTCCTACAATGAGCAGTTCTTC.

This clone was found once. The V call is TRBV27, the J call TRBJ2-2; D possibly corresponds to TRBD1 (5 bases). This CDR3 spans 15 amino acids. The V gene's germline CDR1 is MNHEY and CDR2 SMNVEV (reference sequence). The ends were cut back, 3 bases at V and 5 bases at J, with 13 bases in the middle. The CDR3 sequence is CASSFLRTQTGELFF. The CDR3 bases are TGTGCCAGCAGTTTTCTTAGGACACAAACCGGGGAGCTGTTTTTT.

The V call is TRBV19, the J call TRBJ1-6, with 7 bases aligning to TRBD1. After removal of 5 bases from V and 9 bases from J, the junction contained 10 bases not matched to a gene. The CDR3 covers 15 residues. Germline CDR1 LNHDA, CDR2 SQIVND (reference sequence). The CDR3 DNA sequence: TGTGCCAGTAGTTGGGACAGCGCTCGGGGTTCACCCCTCCACTTT. Translated: CASSWDSARGSPLHF.

This clone was seen more than once but under ten times. The CDR3 DNA reads as TGTGCCAGCAGTCGCACAGGGGCCTATGGCTACACCTTC. Its translation: CASSRTGAYGYTF. This rearrangement joins TRBV6-5 to TRBJ1-2; 7 bases are shared with TRBD1. V lost 5 bases to trimming and J lost 4 bases; unmatched junction nucleotides: 4. Germline loops: CDR1 MNHEY, CDR2 SVGAGI. The CDR3 runs 13 residues.

This clone was observed a handful of times. This rearrangement joins TRBV21-1 to TRBJ1-5; the table's D call, TRBD1, has no DNA check behind it. TRBV21-1 is a known pseudogene. The CDR3 totals 21 residues. This chain's CDR3 is CASSKEGGRQGVCQNNQPQHF. In DNA, the CDR3 is TGTGCCAGCAGCAAAGAAGGGGGTAGACAGGGAGTATGTCAAAACAATCAGCCCCAGCATTTT.

The genes are TRBV14 and TRBJ2-1; TRBD2 matches at 9 bases. The V gene's germline CDR1 is SGHDN and CDR2 FVKESK. V was clipped by 0 bases and J by 15 bases; unmatched bases: 9. The CDR3 totals 14 residues. The CDR3 coding sequence is TGTGCCAGCAGCCAAGATTGGAGTAGCGGGAGAAGGTTCTTC. Protein: CASSQDWSSGRRFF.